These T cell receptor beta chains were read from a single sample in a study of long-term antiretroviral therapy in people with HIV. Method: immunoSEQ multiplex PCR; TCRdb's copy keeps in-frame clones and lacks some. This sample has about 28,000 clones, with 84% found just once. The sequences come from unsorted PBMCs, collected 0.4 years after starting antiretroviral therapy. Receptor source: a man between 18 and 29 years old with HIV. Each CDR3 is given with its conserved first and last residue. Fields, in order: V gene, J gene, clone size, D gene, CDR3 protein, CDR3 DNA. The D gene is left open where the match is weak. Clone size is stated in some rows and not others, as once, few, many or a class when expanded.

V gene: TRBV11-2; J gene: TRBJ2-3; clone size: NA; D gene: NA; CDR3 protein: CASSPLRLGVSTDTQYF; CDR3 DNA: TGTGCCAGCAGCCCACTACGGTTGGGGGTTAGCACAGATACGCAGTATTTT
V gene: TRBV9; J gene: TRBJ2-7; clone size: NA; D gene: TRBD2; CDR3 protein: CASSVEEREVDEQYF; CDR3 DNA: TGTGCCAGCAGCGTAGAGGAGCGGGAGGTGGACGAGCAGTACTTC
V gene: TRBV27; J gene: TRBJ2-3; clone size: NA; D gene: TRBD2; CDR3 protein: CASRANPVAGADTQYF; CDR3 DNA: TGTGCCAGCAGGGCTAACCCCGTAGCGGGAGCAGATACGCAGTATTTT
V gene: TRBV18; J gene: TRBJ2-1; clone size: few; D gene: NA; CDR3 protein: CASSGTDSYNEQFF; CDR3 DNA: TGTGCCAGCTCAGGGACTGACTCCTACAATGAGCAGTTCTTC
V gene: TRBV7-3; J gene: TRBJ2-7; clone size: NA; D gene: TRBD2; CDR3 protein: CASSPSGTREQYF; CDR3 DNA: TGTGCCAGCAGCCCCTCCGGGACTAGAGAGCAGTACTTC
V gene: TRBV7-2; J gene: TRBJ1-1; clone size: NA; D gene: NA; CDR3 protein: CASSQYADSYTEAFF; CDR3 DNA: TGTGCCAGCAGCCAATACGCCGACAGCTACACTGAAGCTTTCTTT
V gene: TRBV7-6; J gene: TRBJ1-5; clone size: NA; D gene: NA; CDR3 protein: CASSLATGRDQPQHF; CDR3 DNA: TGTGCCAGCAGCTTAGCAACAGGGAGGGATCAGCCCCAGCATTTT
V gene: TRBV19; J gene: TRBJ2-1; clone size: once; D gene: NA; CDR3 protein: CASSGLATYNEQFF; CDR3 DNA: TGTGCCAGTAGTGGGTTAGCGACATACAATGAGCAGTTCTTC
V gene: TRBV14; J gene: TRBJ1-3; clone size: once; D gene: NA; CDR3 protein: CASSQQGLAGNTIYF; CDR3 DNA: TGTGCCAGCAGCCAGCAGGGGTTAGCTGGAAACACCATATATTTT
V gene: TRBV4-1; J gene: TRBJ2-5; clone size: NA; D gene: NA; CDR3 protein: CASSLGLQETQYF; CDR3 DNA: TGCGCCAGCAGCCTGGGCCTTCAAGAGACCCAGTACTTC
V gene: TRBV25-1; J gene: TRBJ1-2; clone size: NA; D gene: NA; CDR3 protein: CASSEGGSFYGYTF; CDR3 DNA: TGTGCCAGCAGTGAAGGAGGCAGCTTCTATGGCTACACCTTC
V gene: TRBV27; J gene: TRBJ2-1; clone size: NA; D gene: NA; CDR3 protein: CASSALWGDRYNEQFF; CDR3 DNA: TGTGCCAGCAGCGCCTTATGGGGGGACAGATACAATGAGCAGTTCTTC
V gene: TRBV27; J gene: TRBJ1-4; clone size: NA; D gene: NA; CDR3 protein: CASSQYLGGDNEKLFF; CDR3 DNA: TGTGCCAGCAGCCAATACTTGGGGGGGGATAATGAAAAACTGTTTTTT
V gene: TRBV6-6; J gene: TRBJ1-2; clone size: NA; D gene: NA; CDR3 protein: CASSKPENRRGGYTF; CDR3 DNA: TGTGCCAGCAGCAAACCCGAGAACAGGCGGGGAGGCTACACCTTC
V gene: TRBV5-1; J gene: TRBJ1-1; clone size: NA; D gene: TRBD1; CDR3 protein: CASSLTGGTEAFF; CDR3 DNA: TGCGCCAGCAGCTTAACAGGGGGCACTGAAGCTTTCTTT
V gene: TRBV16; J gene: TRBJ2-7; clone size: few; D gene: TRBD1; CDR3 protein: CASSQGTGVSEQYF; CDR3 DNA: TGTGCCAGCAGCCAAGGGACAGGGGTGTCCGAGCAGTACTTC
V gene: TRBV19; J gene: TRBJ2-7; clone size: NA; D gene: NA; CDR3 protein: CASSIDRGSSYEQYF; CDR3 DNA: TGTGCCAGTAGTATAGATAGGGGGTCCTCCTACGAGCAGTACTTC
V gene: TRBV29-1; J gene: TRBJ2-2; clone size: NA; D gene: NA; CDR3 protein: CSVTGNTGELFF; CDR3 DNA: TGCAGCGTTACGGGGAACACCGGGGAGCTGTTTTTT
V gene: TRBV2; J gene: TRBJ1-3; clone size: once; D gene: NA; CDR3 protein: CASSELAGNTIYF; CDR3 DNA: TGTGCCAGCAGTGAGCTGGCCGGAAACACCATATATTTT
V gene: TRBV25-1; J gene: TRBJ1-2; clone size: NA; D gene: NA; CDR3 protein: CASSSRTSPGDYGYTF; CDR3 DNA: TGTGCCAGCAGCTCCCGTACCAGTCCGGGGGACTATGGCTACACCTTC
V gene: TRBV6-5; J gene: TRBJ1-2; clone size: NA; D gene: NA; CDR3 protein: CASSYSSLIGGYTF; CDR3 DNA: TGTGCCAGCAGTTACTCTTCGTTGATTGGTGGCTACACCTTC
V gene: TRBV29-1; J gene: TRBJ2-2; clone size: NA; D gene: NA; CDR3 protein: CSVDRGSGELFF; CDR3 DNA: TGCAGCGTTGACAGGGGTTCCGGGGAGCTGTTTTTT
V gene: TRBV5-6; J gene: TRBJ2-1; clone size: NA; D gene: TRBD1; CDR3 protein: CASSLLDRVYVNEQFF; CDR3 DNA: TGTGCCAGCAGCTTGCTCGACAGGGTCTACGTTAATGAGCAGTTCTTC
V gene: TRBV27; J gene: TRBJ2-7; clone size: NA; D gene: NA; CDR3 protein: CASSFSRGPAYEQYF; CDR3 DNA: TGTGCCAGCAGCTTCTCCCGGGGGCCCGCCTACGAGCAGTACTTC
V gene: TRBV28; J gene: TRBJ1-1; clone size: NA; D gene: TRBD1; CDR3 protein: CASSPNRGWNTEAFF; CDR3 DNA: TGTGCCAGCAGCCCGAACAGGGGATGGAACACTGAAGCTTTCTTT
V gene: TRBV9; J gene: TRBJ1-2; clone size: NA; D gene: TRBD1; CDR3 protein: CASSGTGRVNGYTF; CDR3 DNA: TGTGCCAGCAGCGGGACAGGGAGAGTCAATGGCTACACCTTC
V gene: TRBV14; J gene: TRBJ2-1; clone size: NA; D gene: NA; CDR3 protein: CASSGETSYYNEQFF; CDR3 DNA: TGTGCCTCCAGTGGGGAGACCTCTTACTACAATGAGCAGTTCTTC
V gene: TRBV27; J gene: TRBJ2-7; clone size: NA; D gene: NA; CDR3 protein: CASSLTLGTLIYEQYF; CDR3 DNA: TGTGCCAGCAGTTTAACACTCGGGACATTAATCTACGAGCAGTACTTC